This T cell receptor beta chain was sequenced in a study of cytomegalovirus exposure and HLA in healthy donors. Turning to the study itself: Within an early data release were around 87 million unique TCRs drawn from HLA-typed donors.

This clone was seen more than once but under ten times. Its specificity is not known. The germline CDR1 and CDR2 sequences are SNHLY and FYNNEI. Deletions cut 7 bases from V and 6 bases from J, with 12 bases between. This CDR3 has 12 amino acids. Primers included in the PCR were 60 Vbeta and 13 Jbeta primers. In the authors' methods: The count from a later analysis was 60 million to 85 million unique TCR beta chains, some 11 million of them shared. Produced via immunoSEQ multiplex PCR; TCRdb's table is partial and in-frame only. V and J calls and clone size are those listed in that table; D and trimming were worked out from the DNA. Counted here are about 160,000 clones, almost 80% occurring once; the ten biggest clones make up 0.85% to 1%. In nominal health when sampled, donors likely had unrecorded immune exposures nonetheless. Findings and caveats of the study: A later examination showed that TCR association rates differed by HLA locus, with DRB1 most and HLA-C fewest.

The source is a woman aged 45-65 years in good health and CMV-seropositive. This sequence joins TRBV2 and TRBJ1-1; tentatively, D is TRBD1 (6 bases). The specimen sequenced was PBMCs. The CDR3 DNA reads TGTGCCAGCACGTCCGGGACACCTGAAGCTTTCTTT. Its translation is CASTSGTPEAFF.